This TCR beta chain was retrieved from a study of human CD8 memory T cell subsets. Construction of TCR beta libraries was accomplished by means of UMI-labeled 5' RACE. Reanalyzing the 5' RACE reads, TCRdb keeps one entry per CDR3 protein, without DNA. This listing includes 9,500 to 12,000 distinct CDR3 sequences. This TCR was recovered from a human donor in good health. The sample taken for sequencing was CD8+ T cells from PBMCs.

The CDR3: CASSLLVPNLGGELFF. This chain uses TRBV12-3 or TRBV12-4 with TRBJ2-2; there is no DNA to check the TCRdb D call of TRBD2. This CDR3 has 16 residues.